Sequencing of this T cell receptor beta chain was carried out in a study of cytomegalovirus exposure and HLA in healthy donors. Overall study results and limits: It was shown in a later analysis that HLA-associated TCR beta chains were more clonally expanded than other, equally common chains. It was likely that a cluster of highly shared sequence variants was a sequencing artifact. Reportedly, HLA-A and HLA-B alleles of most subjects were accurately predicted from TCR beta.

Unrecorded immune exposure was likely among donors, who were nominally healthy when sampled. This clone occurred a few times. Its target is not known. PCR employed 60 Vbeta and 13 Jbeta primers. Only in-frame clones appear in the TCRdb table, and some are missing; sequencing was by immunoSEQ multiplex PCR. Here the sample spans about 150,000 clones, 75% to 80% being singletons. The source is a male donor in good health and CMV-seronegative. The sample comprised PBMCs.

CDR3 loop: CASSTDRGYSYGYTF. CDR3 DNA: TGTGCCAGCAGCACGGACAGGGGATACAGCTATGGCTACACCTTC. This sequence joins TRBV9 and TRBJ1-2; 9 bases are shared with TRBD1. Germline V lookup: CDR1 SGDLS, CDR2 YYNGEE. The CDR3 covers 15 residues. The V and J ends lost 4 bases and 4 bases, in that order; junction bases with no gene match: 8.